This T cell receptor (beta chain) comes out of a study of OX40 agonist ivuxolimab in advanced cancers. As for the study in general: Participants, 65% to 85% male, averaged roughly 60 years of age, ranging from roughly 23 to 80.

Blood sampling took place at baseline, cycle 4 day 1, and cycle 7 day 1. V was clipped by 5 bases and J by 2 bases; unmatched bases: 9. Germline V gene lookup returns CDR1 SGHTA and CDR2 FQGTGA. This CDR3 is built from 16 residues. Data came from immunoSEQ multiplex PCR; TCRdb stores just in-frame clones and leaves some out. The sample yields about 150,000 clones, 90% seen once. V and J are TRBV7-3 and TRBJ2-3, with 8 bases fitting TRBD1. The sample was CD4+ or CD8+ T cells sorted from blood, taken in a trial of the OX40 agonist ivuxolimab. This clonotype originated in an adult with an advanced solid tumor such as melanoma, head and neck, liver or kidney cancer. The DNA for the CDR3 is TGTGCCAGCAGCCGGGGGAGGACAGGGTACACAGATACGCAGTATTTT. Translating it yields CASSRGRTGYTDTQYF. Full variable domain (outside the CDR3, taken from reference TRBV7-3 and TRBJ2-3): GAGVSQTPSNKVTEKGKYVELRCDPISGHTALYWYRQSLGQGPEFLIYFQGTGAADDSGLPNDRFFAVRPEGSVSTLKIQRTERGDSAVYLCASSRGRTGYTDTQYFGPGTRLTVL.